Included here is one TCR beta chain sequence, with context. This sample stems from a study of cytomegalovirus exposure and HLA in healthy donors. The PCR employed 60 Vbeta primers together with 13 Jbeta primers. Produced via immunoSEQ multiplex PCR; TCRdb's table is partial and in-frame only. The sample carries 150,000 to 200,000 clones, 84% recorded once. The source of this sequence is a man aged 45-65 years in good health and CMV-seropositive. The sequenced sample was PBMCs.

The CDR3 bases are TGCGCCAGCAGCTCGGGACAGGGGGCGGCCTATGGCTACACCTTC. It specifies CASSSGQGAAYGYTF. The rearrangement joins TRBV5-1 to TRBJ1-2, with 12 bases aligning to TRBD1. The J segment lost 4 bases and the V segment lost 3 bases, leaving 4 bases of the junction unmatched. Looked up from germline, CDR1 is SGHRS and CDR2 is YFSETQ. The CDR3 has 15 residues.